Reported below is one TCR beta chain. Its cognate antigen is unknown. The entry originates in a study of PD-1 blockade in classical Hodgkin lymphoma. Findings and caveats of the study: It was reported that newly diagnosed patients had less baseline TCR diversity than healthy donors.

Time point meaning: cycle 4 day 1 (C4D1), after about 6 weeks of nivolumab. Every patient experienced relapse after autologous stem cell transplantation, and brentuximab vedotin exposure varied. Best overall response was complete response, partial response or progressive disease in these relapsed/refractory classical Hodgkin lymphoma patients. Sequencing was performed with immunoSEQ multiplex PCR; in TCRdb, only in-frame clones are kept and a portion is missing. In the table there are about 64,000 clones, around 94% of which are singletons. This material consisted of peripheral blood mononuclear cells (PBMCs), taken before the fourth cycle of nivolumab. This TCR came from a human donor with classical Hodgkin lymphoma.

CDR3 residues: CASSLGENTEAFF. The CDR3 DNA reads TGTGCCAGTAGCCTGGGCGAGAACACTGAAGCTTTCTTT. The chain joins TRBV19 to TRBJ1-1; no clear D. Between the trimmed V and J ends, which lost 6 bases and 1 base, there was a span of 9 bases. Per the germline V gene, CDR1 is LNHDA and CDR2 is SQIVND (reference sequence). The CDR3 totals 13 residues. The entire variable domain, with the rest obtained from reference TRBV19 and TRBJ1-1, is as follows: DGGITQSPKYLFRKEGQNVTLSCEQNLNHDAMYWYRQDPGQGLRLIYYSQIVNDFQKGDIAEGYSVSREKKESFPLTVTSAQKNPTAFYLCASSLGENTEAFFGQGTRLTVV.